Shown below are 2 T cell receptor beta chains from a single sample sequenced in a study of OX40 agonist ivuxolimab in advanced cancers. To prepare the library, the immunoSEQ multiplex PCR assay was applied. The clones in this table, taken by TCRdb from immuneACCESS, are in-frame only. Not every clone is retained; where verified, under half of the shortfall comes from an unresolved V gene, and the cause of the rest is unknown. For this sample the table gives roughly 45,000 clones, of which approximately 91% were detected only once. The ten largest clonotypes hold 6.5% to 7.5% of the sample. This sample comprised CD4+ or CD8+ T cells sorted from blood, obtained in a trial of the OX40 agonist ivuxolimab. The receptor source for this set is an adult with an advanced solid tumor such as melanoma, head and neck, liver or kidney cancer.

This clone was seen only once. The chain is built from TRBV15 and TRBJ2-5, with D unresolved. The length of the CDR3 is 16 residues. The germline CDR1 and CDR2 sequences are LNHNV and YYDKDF (reference sequence). Between the trimmed V and J ends, which lost 1 base and 2 bases, there was a span of 14 bases. This CDR3 is CATSRGAVLSQETQYF. Written as DNA, the CDR3 is TGTGCCACCAGCAGAGGGGCAGTTCTATCTCAAGAGACCCAGTACTTC.

This rearrangement joins TRBV5-6 to TRBJ2-5; TRBD1 is a possible D gene (6 bases). CDR3 size: 12 residues. With 3 bases removed from V and 4 bases from J, the gap between germline ends came to 7 bases. The germline V gene encodes CDR1 SGHDT and CDR2 YYEEEE. The chain's CDR3 is CASSWDTETQYF. The DNA for the CDR3 is TGTGCCAGCAGCTGGGACACAGAGACCCAGTACTTC.